This T cell receptor beta chain was recovered during a study of PD-1 blockade in classical Hodgkin lymphoma. The sample's time point: cycle 4 day 1 (C4D1), after about 6 weeks of nivolumab. All patients relapsed after autologous stem cell transplantation, and brentuximab vedotin exposure varied. Assay: immunoSEQ multiplex PCR; the TCRdb copy retains only in-frame clones and omits some. The table lists approximately 30,000 clones, around three quarters of them singletons, with approximately 3.6% in the top ten. This sample comprised peripheral blood mononuclear cells (PBMCs), obtained before the fourth cycle of nivolumab. This receptor was taken from a human donor with classical Hodgkin lymphoma.

The CDR3 reads CASREMGQYEQYF. CDR3 coding DNA: TGTGCCAGCAGAGAGATGGGCCAATACGAGCAGTACTTC. This rearrangement joins TRBV6-6 to TRBJ2-7; D remains unclear. Trimming took off 6 bases at V and 4 bases at J, with 13 bases between the two ends. The CDR3 is made up of 13 amino acids. CDR1 and CDR2 (germline): MNHNY, SVGAGI (reference sequence).